The clone carrying this T cell receptor (beta chain) was observed many times. Deletions cut 4 bases from V and 2 bases from J, with 15 bases between. The germline gives CDR1 LGHDT, CDR2 YNNKEL (reference sequence). The length of the CDR3 is 16 residues. Assay used: immunoSEQ multiplex PCR; TCRdb lists only in-frame clones, some missing. This table holds 150,000 to 200,000 clones, roughly 82% found once. This sample is part of a study of blood T cell repertoires in COVID-19. This sequence joins TRBV3-1 (or the pseudogene TRBV3-2) and TRBJ1-3; tentatively, D is TRBD1 (5 bases). This TCR derives from a woman aged 40 to 50 with COVID-19, enrolled during active disease. Sequenced sample: peripheral blood. This CDR3 is CASSPGRSGAGNTIYF. CDR3 bases: TGTGCCAGCAGCCCCGGAAGGTCGGGGGCTGGAAACACCATATATTTT.